This TCR beta chain stems from a study of shared clonotypes between healthy human individuals. The naive CD8 population came from CD45RO-negative cells selected for CCR7, without terminally differentiated effector memory CD45RA+ cells. Adults of Caucasian background living in Nashville, Tennessee made up all donors. Assay: immunoSEQ multiplex PCR; the TCRdb copy retains only in-frame clones and omits some. Of around 1.9 million clones detected, 90% to 95% appear once; the ten largest clones hold around 1.7%. The sequence derives from a man younger than 35 in good health. Some clones in this sample may be carry-over from other donors' samples. Sequenced sample: naive CD8+ T cells from PBMCs.

Here the CDR3 DNA reads TGCGCCAGCAGCTGGACGGACAGCCCCCGGGACAATGAGCAGTTCTTC. Translation: CASSWTDSPRDNEQFF. The chain joins TRBV5-1 to TRBJ2-1, with D perhaps matching TRBD1 (6 bases). V was pared by 3 bases and J by 5 bases, with 18 bases between. Germline V gene lookup returns CDR1 SGHRS and CDR2 YFSETQ. The CDR3 has 16 amino acids. Combining the CDR3 with reference TRBV5-1 and TRBJ2-1 gives the whole variable domain KAGVTQTPRYLIKTRGQQVTLSCSPISGHRSVSWYQQTPGQGLQFLFEYFSETQRNKGNFPGRFSGRQFSNSRSEMNVSTLELGDSALYLCASSWTDSPRDNEQFFGPGTRLTVL.